The rows below give T cell receptor beta chains drawn from one sample of a study of T cells in Graves' hyperthyroidism and ophthalmopathy. TCRdb used MiXCR to reprocess the multiplex PCR reads, holding one entry per CDR3 protein. The sample records 500,000 to 750,000 distinct CDR3 sequences, 13% to 15% being singletons. The sequenced sample consisted of blood. All receptors derive from a woman under 30 with Graves' ophthalmopathy. Both conserved end residues are part of each CDR3. Fields, in order: V gene, D gene, J gene, clone size, CDR3 DNA, CDR3 protein. The D gene is left open where the match is weak. Clone size is shown for a subset of rows, as once, few, many or a class of expanded clone.

>TRBV7-8|NA|TRBJ2-5|many
TGTGCCAGCAGGGCGGGCGAAGAGACCCAGTACTTC
CASRAGEETQYF
>TRBV6-1|NA|TRBJ1-1|many
TGTGCCAGCAGATCAGGGGTGAACACTGAAGCTTTCTTT
CASRSGVNTEAFF
>TRBV29-1|NA|TRBJ2-1|many
TGCAGCGTGGACCAGGAATACTACAATGAGCAGTTCTTC
CSVDQEYYNEQFF
>TRBV7-9|TRBD2|TRBJ2-5|NA
TGTGCCAGCAGCTTCGAACACCGGGGACTAGCGGGAGAGACCCAGTACTTC
CASSFEHRGLAGETQYF
>TRBV20-1|NA|TRBJ2-3|NA
TGCAGTGGCCGACTTACAGATACGCAGTATTTT
CSGRLTDTQYF
>TRBV20-1|NA|TRBJ2-4|NA
TGCAGTGCTAGCGAAGGGACAGCGGGGTGGGCCAAAAACATTCAGTACTTC
CSASEGTAGWAKNIQYF
>TRBV11-3|NA|TRBJ1-6|many
TGTGCCAGCAGCGGTTTTAATTCACCCCTCCACTTT
CASSGFNSPLHF
>TRBV6-2/TRBV6-3|NA|TRBJ2-1|many
TGTGCCAGCAGAACCCCTCGAGACAATGAGCAGTTCTTC
CASRTPRDNEQFF
>TRBV27|NA|TRBJ1-2|many
TGTGCCACTCGACTGGGGGGCCGAGGCTACACCTTC
CATRLGGRGYTF
>TRBV12-3/TRBV12-4|TRBD1|TRBJ2-7|NA
TGTGCCAGCAGTTTAGGGACAGGGGATTACTACGAGCAGTACTTC
CASSLGTGDYYEQYF
>TRBV5-1|TRBD1|TRBJ2-7|few
TGCGCCAGCAGCCGAGAACAGGGGACCTCCTACGAGCAGTACTTC
CASSREQGTSYEQYF
>TRBV6-1|NA|TRBJ2-7|NA
TGTGCCAGCAGCGAGAGGGGTGACAGGAGACGTTCCTACGAGCAGTACTTC
CASSERGDRRRSYEQYF
>TRBV19|NA|TRBJ2-1|NA
TGTGCCAGTAGTATGAGGCTCTCCTACAATGAGCAGTTCTTC
CASSMRLSYNEQFF
>TRBV5-5|NA|TRBJ2-1|NA
TGTGCCAGCAGCGCCTATAAGCGGTCATACAATGAGCAGTTCTTC
CASSAYKRSYNEQFF
>TRBV7-9|NA|TRBJ2-1|many
TGTGCCAGCAGCCCCCCGGGGGCAGGCTCCTACAATGAGCAGTTCTTC
CASSPPGAGSYNEQFF
>TRBV6-9|NA|TRBJ2-3|many
TGTGCCAGCACACCCCTAGCCCCCGTACAGCCCCACGATGATACGCAGTATTTT
CASTPLAPVQPHDDTQYF
>TRBV6-1|NA|TRBJ1-4|few
TGTGCCAGCCGACGGGGGACCAATGAAAAACTGTTTTTT
CASRRGTNEKLFF
>TRBV20-1|TRBD2|TRBJ2-7|NA
TGCAGTGCCGGGCCGCCGGGAGGGAACTACGAGCAGTACTTC
CSAGPPGGNYEQYF
>TRBV6-2/TRBV6-3|TRBD2|TRBJ2-3|NA
TGTGCCAGCAGTTACGACCCCGGATTGGGGCGGGAGAACACAGATACGCAGTATTTT
CASSYDPGLGRENTDTQYF
>TRBV27|NA|TRBJ1-1|many
TGTGCCAGCAGTTTCATGGCCATAGGAGCCACTGAAGCTTTCTTT
CASSFMAIGATEAFF
>TRBV5-6|NA|TRBJ2-2|NA
TGTGCCAGCAGCTTGGGCGGTCAGGGTACCGGGGAGCTGTTTTTT
CASSLGGQGTGELFF
>TRBV19|TRBD1|TRBJ2-7|NA
TGTGCCAGTAGGGGGACAGGGACTTCTCTCGAGCAGTACTTC
CASRGTGTSLEQYF
>TRBV28|NA|TRBJ1-1|many
TGTGCCAGCAGTTTAGGTGGGCGGAAGAACACTGAAGCTTTCTTT
CASSLGGRKNTEAFF
>TRBV24-1|TRBD1|TRBJ2-3|many
TGTGCCACCAGTGACCGGACCCGGGACAGGGATACTCATACGCAGTATTTT
CATSDRTRDRDTHTQYF
>TRBV20-1|NA|TRBJ2-1|many
TGCAGTGCTATACCGCGTGCGAACTCCTACAATGAGCAGTTCTTC
CSAIPRANSYNEQFF
>TRBV29-1|TRBD1|TRBJ1-1|many
TGCAGCGTTGACCCGGGACAGGGCGGAACTGAAGCTTTCTTT
CSVDPGQGGTEAFF
>TRBV7-3|TRBD1|TRBJ2-1|many
TGTGCCAGCAGCTCACAACCGGACAGGGGTGAGCAGTTCTTC
CASSSQPDRGEQFF
>TRBV27|TRBD1|TRBJ1-5|NA
TGTGCCAGCAGCCCGGGGACAGGGCGACGCAATCAGCCCCAGCATTTT
CASSPGTGRRNQPQHF
>TRBV6-2/TRBV6-3|NA|TRBJ1-1|NA
TGTGCCAGCAGTTACCCGCAACGGGGCGCCACGGGCACTGAAGCTTTCTTT
CASSYPQRGATGTEAFF
>TRBV18|TRBD2|TRBJ2-3|NA
TGTGCCAGCTCTCCCCGAGAGCGGGAGTCCACAGATACGCAGTATTTT
CASSPRERESTDTQYF
>TRBV19|TRBD1|TRBJ1-5|many
TGTGCCAGTAGTAACCGCGGGACAGGACACAATCAGCCCCAGCATTTT
CASSNRGTGHNQPQHF
>TRBV28|NA|TRBJ2-5|many
TGTGCCAGTTTGGAGCGTGGGACACTTCCTGGCGGGAAGTACTTC
CASLERGTLPGGKYF
>TRBV11-2|NA|TRBJ2-1|NA
TGTGCCAGCAGCCCAGGGGTAGCGCTTGAGCAGTTCTTC
CASSPGVALEQFF
>TRBV24-1|TRBD1|TRBJ2-7|many
TGTGCCACCAGTGATGATCCGGGACAGTCGAGCTCCTACGAGCAGTACTTC
CATSDDPGQSSSYEQYF
>TRBV6-5|NA|TRBJ1-3|few
TGTGCCAGCAGTTACTCGGGGGGAAACACCATATATTTT
CASSYSGGNTIYF
>TRBV6-4|NA|TRBJ1-1|few
TGTGCCAGCAGTGGGTGGGAAGAGGGGGGCCTCAGGAACACTGAAGCTTTCTTT
CASSGWEEGGLRNTEAFF
>TRBV7-3|NA|TRBJ2-6|few
TGTGCCAGCAGCACAAAGGGGCCTGGGGCCAACGTCCTGACTTTC
CASSTKGPGANVLTF
>TRBV2|NA|TRBJ2-3|NA
TGTGCCTGTCACGACAAGGCGAGGACTCGGGATACGCAGTATTTT
CACHDKARTRDTQYF
>TRBV7-9|TRBD2|TRBJ2-5|NA
TGTGCCAGCAGCTTAACTTTGGCGGGAGCCAGAGAGACCCAGTACTTC
CASSLTLAGARETQYF
>TRBV18|NA|TRBJ2-5|few
TGTGCCAGCTCACCACCAGGGAACCCCCAAGAGACCCAGTACTTC
CASSPPGNPQETQYF
>TRBV30|TRBD2|TRBJ2-3|many
TGTGCCTGGAGTTTGGGACTAGCGGCAGATACGCAGTATTTT
CAWSLGLAADTQYF
>TRBV6-1|TRBD1|TRBJ1-2|NA
TGTGCCAGCAGTCCGACAGGGGGCGACCCGATTCACTATGGCTACACCTTC
CASSPTGGDPIHYGYTF
>TRBV9|TRBD2|TRBJ2-1|NA
TGTGCCAGCAGCGTGAGTTCCGGTAGCGGGATTGATGAGCAGTTCTTC
CASSVSSGSGIDEQFF
>TRBV24-1|NA|TRBJ1-1|NA
TGTGCCACCAGTGACTCACGACCTGAGGGGTACACTGAAGCTTTCTTT
CATSDSRPEGYTEAFF
>TRBV7-2|NA|TRBJ1-2|many
TGTGCCAGCAGCTCAAGGGGGGATGGCTACACCTTC
CASSSRGDGYTF
>TRBV7-8|TRBD1|TRBJ2-7|many
TGTGCCAGCAGCTCGCAGGACAGGGGTGGGATTTTGTCCTACGAGCAGTACTTC
CASSSQDRGGILSYEQYF
>TRBV12-3/TRBV12-4|NA|TRBJ1-1|few
TGTGCCAGCAGGGACTCTGGAGACACTGAAGCTTCCTTT
CASRDSGDTEASF
>TRBV6-2/TRBV6-3|NA|TRBJ2-7|many
TGTGCCAGCAGTTACCTAGTGGCTAGCGAACGCTCCTACGAGCAGTACTTC
CASSYLVASERSYEQYF
>TRBV13|NA|TRBJ2-7|many
TGTGCCAGCAGCTTAGCGGGACGAGGGGGCGAGCAGTACTTC
CASSLAGRGGEQYF
>TRBV19|NA|TRBJ2-3|many
TGTGCCAGTAGCCCAATGGAAGGGTACACAGATACGCAGTATTTT
CASSPMEGYTDTQYF
>TRBV30|NA|TRBJ2-1|many
TGTGCCTGGAGTTGGGTCAGCGGGTACAATGAGCAGTTCTTC
CAWSWVSGYNEQFF
>TRBV18|NA|TRBJ2-5|NA
TGTGCCAGCTCACCAACGGCAGAACCTCTTCAAGAGACCCAGTACTTC
CASSPTAEPLQETQYF
>TRBV9|NA|TRBJ2-5|NA
TGTGCCAGCAGCGTAGGGCACAGCCAAGAGACCCAGTACTTC
CASSVGHSQETQYF
>TRBV7-3|TRBD1|TRBJ2-1|many
TGTGCCAGCAGAGCGGACAGGGGTTATTACAATGAGCAGTTCTTC
CASRADRGYYNEQFF
>TRBV20-1|NA|TRBJ2-7|NA
TGCAGTGCTAGGGGACTTTACTCCTACGAGCAGTACTTC
CSARGLYSYEQYF